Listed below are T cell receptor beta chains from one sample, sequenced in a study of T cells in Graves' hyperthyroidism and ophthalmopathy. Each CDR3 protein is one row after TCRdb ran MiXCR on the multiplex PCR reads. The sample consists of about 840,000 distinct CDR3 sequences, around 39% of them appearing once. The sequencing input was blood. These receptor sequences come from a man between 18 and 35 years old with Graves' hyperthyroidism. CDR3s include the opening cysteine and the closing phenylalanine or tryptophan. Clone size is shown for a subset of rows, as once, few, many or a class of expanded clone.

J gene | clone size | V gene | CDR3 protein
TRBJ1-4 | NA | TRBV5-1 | CASSYARGKHEKLFF
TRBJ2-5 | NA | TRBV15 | CATSSESGGGTQYF
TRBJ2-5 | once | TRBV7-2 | CASSSVAGLAVQETQYF
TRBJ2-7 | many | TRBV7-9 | CASSSGQVGGEQYF
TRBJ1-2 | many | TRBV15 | CATSNRVVGYTF
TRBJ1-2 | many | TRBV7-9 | CASSHPDFDYGYTF
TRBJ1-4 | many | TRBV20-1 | CSARGVELFF
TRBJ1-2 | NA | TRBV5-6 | CASSSNVRGYTF
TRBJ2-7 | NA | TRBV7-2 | CASSQDRVEPYEQYF
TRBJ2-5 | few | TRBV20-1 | CSARGVAGEYQETQYF
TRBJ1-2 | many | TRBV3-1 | CASSQGGTSLYTF
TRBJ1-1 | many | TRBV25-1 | CASSPLGTGSNTEAFF
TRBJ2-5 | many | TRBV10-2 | CASSEVSGSQETQYF
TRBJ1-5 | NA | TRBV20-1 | CSASSGVGQPQHF
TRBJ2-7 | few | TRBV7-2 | CASSFRTGGSEQYF
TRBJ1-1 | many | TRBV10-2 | CASSLTQGNTEAFF
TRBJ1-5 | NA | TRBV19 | CATPRQGDRGFRQPQHF
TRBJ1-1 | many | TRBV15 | CATSRGQGRKAFF
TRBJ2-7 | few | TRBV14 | CASSLSDIPYEQYF
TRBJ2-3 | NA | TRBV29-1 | CSASGAAGTDTQYF
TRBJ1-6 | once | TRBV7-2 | CASSPPSYNSPLHF
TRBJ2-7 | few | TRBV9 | CASSPQGRLREQYF
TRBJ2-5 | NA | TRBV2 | CASSERWGQETQYF
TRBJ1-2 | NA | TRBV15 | CATSRGDSRYGYTF
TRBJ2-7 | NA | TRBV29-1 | CSSLEATPSPYEQYF
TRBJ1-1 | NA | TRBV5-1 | CASSLWVDTTNTEAFF
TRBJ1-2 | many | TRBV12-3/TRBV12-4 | CASSNPRGHDYGYTF
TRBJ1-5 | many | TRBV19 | CASNPRPEKPQHF